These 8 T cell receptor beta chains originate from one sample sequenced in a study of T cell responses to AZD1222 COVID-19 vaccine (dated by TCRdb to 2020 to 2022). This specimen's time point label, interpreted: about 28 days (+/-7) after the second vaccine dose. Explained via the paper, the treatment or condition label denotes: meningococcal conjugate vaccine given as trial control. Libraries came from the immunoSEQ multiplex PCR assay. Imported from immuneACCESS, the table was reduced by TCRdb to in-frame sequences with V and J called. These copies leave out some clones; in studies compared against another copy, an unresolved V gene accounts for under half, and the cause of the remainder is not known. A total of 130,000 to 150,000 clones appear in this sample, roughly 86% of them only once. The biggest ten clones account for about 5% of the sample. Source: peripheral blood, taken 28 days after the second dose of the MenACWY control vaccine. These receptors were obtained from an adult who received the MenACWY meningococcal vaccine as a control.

CDR3 nucleotides: TGTGCCAGCAGTGAAGGGGCTTACCGGGGAGAGACCCAGTACTTC. Its protein product is CASSEGAYRGETQYF. This chain uses TRBV6-1 with TRBJ2-5; tentative D call: TRBD2 (5 bases). Germline V gene data show CDR1 as MNHNS and CDR2 as SASEGT. CDR3 length: 15 amino acids. With 1 base removed from V and 4 bases from J, the gap between germline ends came to 13 bases.

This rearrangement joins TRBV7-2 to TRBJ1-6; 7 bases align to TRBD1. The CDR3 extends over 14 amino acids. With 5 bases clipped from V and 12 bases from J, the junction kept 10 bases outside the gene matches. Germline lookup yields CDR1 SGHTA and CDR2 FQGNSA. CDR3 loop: CASSPASGTVPLHF. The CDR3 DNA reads TGTGCCAGCAGCCCGGCCTCCGGGACAGTACCCCTCCACTTT. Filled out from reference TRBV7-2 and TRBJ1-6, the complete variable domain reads GAGVSQSPSNKVTEKGKDVELRCDPISGHTALYWYRQSLGQGLEFLIYFQGNSAPDKSGLPSDRFSAERTGGSVSTLTIQRTQQEDSAVYLCASSPASGTVPLHFGNGTRLTVT.

The CDR3 loop reads CAWSIARNEKLFF. The CDR3 bases are TGTGCCTGGAGCATCGCACGGAATGAAAAACTGTTTTTT. The chain carries TRBV30 and TRBJ1-4; no reliable D call. This CDR3 is 13 amino acids long. Trimming shortened V by 3 bases and J by 5 bases, and 10 bases separated the two germline ends. Germline CDR1 and CDR2: GTSNPN and SVGIG (reference sequence).

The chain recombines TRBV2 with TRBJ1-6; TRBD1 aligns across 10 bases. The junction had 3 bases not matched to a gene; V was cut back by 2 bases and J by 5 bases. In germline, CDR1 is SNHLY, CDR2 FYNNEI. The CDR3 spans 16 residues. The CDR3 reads CASSEKGTGDNSPLHF. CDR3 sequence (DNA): TGTGCCAGCAGTGAAAAAGGGACAGGGGATAATTCACCCCTCCACTTT.

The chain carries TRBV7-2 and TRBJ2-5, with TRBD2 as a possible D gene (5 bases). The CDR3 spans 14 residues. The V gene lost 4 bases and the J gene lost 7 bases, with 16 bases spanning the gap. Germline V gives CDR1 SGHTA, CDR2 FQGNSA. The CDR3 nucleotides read TGTGCCAGCAGCTCTAGCTCACTCCGTGGGACCCAGTACTTC. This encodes CASSSSSLRGTQYF.

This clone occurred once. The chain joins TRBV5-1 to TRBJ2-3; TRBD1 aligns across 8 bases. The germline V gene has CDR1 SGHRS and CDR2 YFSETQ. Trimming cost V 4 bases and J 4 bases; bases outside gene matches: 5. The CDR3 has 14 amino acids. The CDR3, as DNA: TGCGCCAGCAGCCCCGGGACAGGCTCAGATACGCAGTATTTT. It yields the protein CASSPGTGSDTQYF.

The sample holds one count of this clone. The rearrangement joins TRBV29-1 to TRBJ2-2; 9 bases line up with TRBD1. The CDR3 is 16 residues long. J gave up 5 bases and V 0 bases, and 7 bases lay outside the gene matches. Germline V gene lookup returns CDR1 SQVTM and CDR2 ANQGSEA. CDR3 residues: CSVEDPGTGRTGELFF. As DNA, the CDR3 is TGCAGCGTTGAAGATCCAGGGACAGGGAGAACCGGGGAGCTGTTTTTT.

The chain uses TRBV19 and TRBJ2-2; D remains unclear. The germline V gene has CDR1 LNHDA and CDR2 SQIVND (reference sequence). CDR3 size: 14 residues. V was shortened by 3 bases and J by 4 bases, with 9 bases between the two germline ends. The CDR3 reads CASSILAATGELFF. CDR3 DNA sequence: TGTGCCAGTAGTATTCTTGCAGCCACCGGGGAGCTGTTTTTT.